One and the same sample provided the 17 T cell receptor beta chains below, sequenced in a study of blood T cell repertoires in COVID-19. Sequencing used immunoSEQ multiplex PCR; TCRdb keeps in-frame clones, though not all of them. Of a few hundred thousand clones in the sample, roughly 90% were seen once. Material: peripheral blood. The receptors here all came from a woman aged 55-75 years with COVID-19, enrolled during active disease.

The rearrangement uses TRBV20-1 and TRBJ1-1, with 7 nucleotides matching TRBD1. The CDR3 covers 14 residues. V was clipped by 3 bases and J by 1 base; unmatched bases: 5. Looked up from germline, CDR1 is DFQATT and CDR2 is SNEGSKA (reference sequence). In DNA, the CDR3 is TGCAGTGCTAGTCGGGACAGTCAGAACACTGAAGCTTTCTTT. Translation: CSASRDSQNTEAFF.

The chain employs TRBV5-1 and TRBJ1-2, with D maybe TRBD1 (5 bases). V gave up 3 bases and J gave up 14 bases, with 20 bases separating them. Germline values: CDR1 SGHRS, CDR2 YFSETQ. The CDR3 is made up of 13 amino acids. The CDR3 DNA sequence: TGCGCCAGCAGCTCTAACCTTCTGCAGGGCAAGACCTTC. Protein product: CASSSNLLQGKTF. Supplemented by reference TRBV5-1 and TRBJ1-2, the full variable domain reads KAGVTQTPRYLIKTRGQQVTLSCSPISGHRSVSWYQQTPGQGLQFLFEYFSETQRNKGNFPGRFSGRQFSNSRSEMNVSTLELGDSALYLCASSSNLLQGKTFGSGTRLTVV.

The chain joins TRBV7-2 to TRBJ1-2, with a possible D match to TRBD1 (5 bases). CDR3 length: 14 amino acids. CDR1 SGHTA and CDR2 FQGNSA come from the germline V gene. V was shortened by 5 bases and J by 4 bases, with 14 bases between the two germline ends. The CDR3 nucleotides read TGTGCCAGCAGCCCTCGCCAGGGATCCTATGGCTACACCTTC. Amino acids: CASSPRQGSYGYTF. Based on the CDR3 plus reference TRBV7-2 and TRBJ1-2, the full variable domain is GAGVSQSPSNKVTEKGKDVELRCDPISGHTALYWYRQSLGQGLEFLIYFQGNSAPDKSGLPSDRFSAERTGGSVSTLTIQRTQQEDSAVYLCASSPRQGSYGYTFGSGTRLTVV.

The chain links TRBV19 to TRBJ1-1, with a weak D call TRBD1 (5 bases). From germline, CDR1 is LNHDA and CDR2 SQIVND (reference sequence). CDR3 length equals 16 residues. V lost 5 bases, J lost 7 bases, and 23 bases lay in between. CDR3 coding DNA: TGTGCCAGTAGTGGGGGAGGGGCCCTTAAGGTCGGTGAAGCTTTCTTT. Amino acids: CASSGGGALKVGEAFF.

The chain couples TRBV19 to TRBJ1-1; 8 positions agree with TRBD1. Germline V CDR1 and CDR2: LNHDA, SQIVND (reference sequence). The J segment lost 6 bases and the V segment lost 3 bases, leaving 6 bases of the junction unmatched. The CDR3 loop spans 14 amino acids. The CDR3 DNA is TGTGCCAGTAGTATTTGGACAGGGAAGCCTGAAGCTTTCTTT. Translating it yields CASSIWTGKPEAFF.

V is TRBV5-8 and J is TRBJ1-5; perhaps TRBD1 as D (5 bases). The CDR3 is 16 residues long. Trimming cost V 3 bases and J 2 bases, with 15 bases left between them. CDR1 SGHTS and CDR2 YDEGEE come from the germline V gene. The CDR3 bases are TGTGCCAGCAGCTCTCAGGGATTGAGTCGCAATCAGCCCCAGCATTTT. Encoded protein: CASSSQGLSRNQPQHF.

The CDR3 sequence is CAIPDSEDTEAFF. As DNA, the CDR3 is TGTGCCATCCCAGATTCGGAGGACACTGAAGCTTTCTTT. The rearrangement uses TRBV6-5 and TRBJ1-1; D ambiguous. The CDR3 consists of 13 residues. V lost 10 bases and J 3 bases, leaving 15 bases between the germline ends. Germline loops: CDR1 MNHEY, CDR2 SVGAGI.

The rearrangement links TRBV11-2 to TRBJ2-5; D is unresolved. There are 12 residues in the CDR3. The germline gives CDR1 SGHAT, CDR2 FQNNGV. V gave up 4 bases and J gave up 5 bases, with 8 bases separating them. CDR3 in DNA: TGTGCCAGCAGCTCTAATGTGGAGACCCAGTACTTC. It encodes CASSSNVETQYF.

CDR3 amino acids: CASSYSQWPSGNTIYF. As DNA, the CDR3 is TGTGCCAGCAGTTACTCACAGTGGCCCTCTGGAAACACCATATATTTT. The chain uses TRBV6-5 and TRBJ1-3; no firm D call. The germline CDR1 and CDR2 sequences are MNHEY and SVGAGI. V was shortened by 0 bases and J by 0 bases, with 9 bases between the two germline ends. The CDR3 loop spans 16 amino acids.

The CDR3 spells CASSLDSGQGNIQYF. As DNA, the CDR3 is TGCGCCAGCAGCTTGGACAGCGGACAGGGGAACATTCAGTACTTC. The chain uses TRBV5-1 and TRBJ2-4; 9 positions agree with TRBD1. The ends lost 0 bases at V and 7 bases at J; junction bases unmatched: 5. CDR3 length equals 15 residues. Germline V gene sequence: CDR1 SGHRS, CDR2 YFSETQ.

The V and J genes are TRBV2 and TRBJ2-1; no firm D call. Trimming pared 3 bases from V and 4 bases from J, leaving 13 bases between. The CDR3 sequence is 15 residues long. Per germline, CDR1 SNHLY and CDR2 FYNNEI. CDR3 sequence (DNA): TGTGCCAGCAGTGATGTGGGCAGGCAGTACAATGAGCAGTTCTTC. Translated, it gives CASSDVGRQYNEQFF. Based on the CDR3 plus reference TRBV2 and TRBJ2-1, the full variable domain is EPEVTQTPSHQVTQMGQEVILRCVPISNHLYFYWYRQILGQKVEFLVSFYNNEISEKSEIFDDQFSVERPDGSNFTLKIRSTKLEDSAMYFCASSDVGRQYNEQFFGPGTRLTVL.

The chain has TRBV13 and TRBJ2-1, with 7 bases matching TRBD2. Trimming took 4 bases from V and 7 from J; bases not matched to a gene: 13. Germline V CDR1 and CDR2: PRHDT, FYEKMQ (reference sequence). The CDR3 runs to 16 residues. CDR3 loop: CASSSRLERGGNEQFF. The CDR3 DNA reads TGTGCCAGCAGCTCCAGACTAGAGCGGGGTGGGAATGAGCAGTTCTTC.

The genes are TRBV14 and TRBJ2-4; 7 bases are shared with TRBD1. This CDR3 has 16 amino acids. The V gene end was trimmed by 0 bases and the J gene end by 0 bases; junction bases not matched to a gene: 2. Germline CDR1 is SGHDN and CDR2 is FVKESK. In DNA, the CDR3 is TGTGCCAGCAGCCAAGAACAGGGGCTAGCCAAAAACATTCAGTACTTC. Its translation is CASSQEQGLAKNIQYF.

This sequence joins TRBV5-4 and TRBJ1-5, with D hard to call. Germline CDR1 reads SGHNT; CDR2 reads YYREEE (reference sequence). V was shortened by 4 bases and J by 3 bases, with 8 bases between the two germline ends. The CDR3 contains 13 residues. The CDR3 DNA follows: TGTGCCAGCAGCACGGGGTACAATCAGCCCCAGCATTTT. Amino acid sequence: CASSTGYNQPQHF.

This clone was detected once. The chain is built from TRBV19 and TRBJ1-4; a possible D gene is TRBD1 (6 bases). CDR1 is LNHDA, CDR2 SQIVND, per germline (reference sequence). V was cut by 3 bases and J by 2 bases, with 10 bases left in between. This CDR3 is 15 amino acids long. The CDR3, as DNA: TGTGCCAGTAGTATTCGCGGACAGACTAATGAAAAACTGTTTTTT. It is translated as CASSIRGQTNEKLFF.

The rearrangement links TRBV10-3 to TRBJ1-1, with 7 bases identical to TRBD1. Trimming at V came to 5 bases and at J to 5 bases, leaving 8 bases not matched to a gene. Looked up from germline, CDR1 is ENHRY and CDR2 is SYGVKD. This CDR3 contains 14 residues. CDR3 sequence: CAISYNRGVTEAFF. In nucleotides, the CDR3 is TGTGCCATCAGTTATAACAGGGGAGTTACTGAAGCTTTCTTT.

The chain couples TRBV7-2 to TRBJ2-1, with D possibly TRBD1 on 6 matching bases. The CDR3 totals 12 residues. Germline V gives CDR1 SGHTA, CDR2 FQGNSA. V was cut by 2 bases and J by 10 bases, with 9 bases left in between. CDR3 nucleotides: TGTGCCAGCAGCTTAAGGGGGACGGAGCAGTTCTTC. It yields the protein CASSLRGTEQFF.